The 13 T cell receptor beta chains presented below share a single source sample, sequenced in a study of cytomegalovirus exposure and HLA in healthy donors. PCR primers comprised 60 Vbeta and 13 Jbeta primers. Profiled with immunoSEQ multiplex PCR; TCRdb holds only in-frame clones, not every one. The repertoire holds about 300,000 clones, 70% to 90% seen once, with 4% in the top ten. The sequenced material came from PBMCs. All receptors come from a man between 35 and 55 years old in good health and CMV-seropositive.

The gene calls are TRBV28 and TRBJ2-7, with 8 bases that match TRBD1. Germline lookup yields CDR1 MDHEN and CDR2 SYDVKM. The J segment lost 6 bases and the V segment lost 5 bases, leaving 12 bases of the junction unmatched. The CDR3 loop spans 15 amino acids. CDR3 loop: CASSHPGTGGSEQYF. DNA for the CDR3: TGTGCCAGCAGTCATCCCGGGACAGGAGGCAGCGAGCAGTACTTC.

The CDR3 DNA follows: TGCGCCAGCAGCCAAGGAGGCGGGCTTAACTACGAGCAGTACTTC. Protein sequence: CASSQGGGLNYEQYF. V gene TRBV4-1 combines with J gene TRBJ2-7; weak D call: TRBD2 (5 bases). Germline-derived CDR1 and CDR2 are MGHRA and YSYEKL. V was pared by 1 base and J by 3 bases, with 13 bases between. The CDR3 spans 15 residues.

In DNA, the CDR3 is TGTGCCAGCAGTCGACTCCCGGGACAGGGGGCGTCAGATACGCAGTATTTT. Translated: CASSRLPGQGASDTQYF. This sequence joins TRBV27 and TRBJ2-3; 12 bases are a match to TRBD1. CDR3 size: 17 residues. Trimming took 5 bases from V and 4 from J; bases not matched to a gene: 10. In germline, CDR1 is MNHEY, CDR2 SMNVEV (reference sequence).

This chain uses TRBV5-4 with TRBJ2-7; D call uncertain. V was shortened by 3 bases and J by 1 base, with 8 bases between the two germline ends. From germline, CDR1 is SGHNT and CDR2 YYREEE (reference sequence). There are 13 residues in the CDR3. The CDR3 protein is CASSSVRSYEQYF. The CDR3 DNA reads as TGTGCCAGCAGCTCTGTCAGGTCCTACGAGCAGTACTTC. The full variable domain, rest sourced from reference TRBV5-4 and TRBJ2-7, is ETGVTQSPTHLIKTRGQQVTLRCSSQSGHNTVSWYQQALGQGPQFIFQYYREEENGRGNFPPRFSGLQFPNYSSELNVNALELDDSALYLCASSSVRSYEQYFGPGTRLTVT.

V is TRBV9 and J is TRBJ2-3; TRBD2 matches at 8 bases. The CDR3 has 13 residues. The ends lost 1 base at V and 6 bases at J; junction bases unmatched: 1. CDR1 SGDLS and CDR2 YYNGEE come from the germline V gene. The CDR3 region has the DNA TGTGCCAGCAGCGTACGGGGGGGTGATACGCAGTATTTT. Translating it yields CASSVRGGDTQYF.

The chain recombines TRBV5-6 with TRBJ2-2; 11 bases fit TRBD2. This CDR3 region has 16 residues. Germline values: CDR1 SGHDT, CDR2 YYEEEE. Trimming took 3 bases from V and 6 from J; bases not matched to a gene: 7. The CDR3 coding sequence is TGTGCCAGCAGCTCGGTAGCGGGAGGGCCTTCCGGGGAGCTGTTTTTT. Amino acid sequence: CASSSVAGGPSGELFF.

In this sample, this clone turned up a few times. One end of the junction is discordant with germline, which a read error may explain. This rearrangement joins TRBV7-9 to TRBJ1-3; possibly TRBD1 for D (6 bases). There are 16 residues in the CDR3. Germline lookup yields CDR1 SEHNR and CDR2 FQNEAQ (reference sequence). The CDR3 loop reads CSSSPVQGSSGNTIYF. In nucleotides, the CDR3 is TGTTCCAGCAGCCCTGTCCAGGGGAGCTCTGGAAACACCATATATTTT.

This chain uses TRBV6-1 with TRBJ1-2; D remains unclear. Trimming took off 0 bases at V and 8 bases at J, with 13 bases between the two ends. The CDR3 sequence is 14 residues long. The germline gives CDR1 MNHNS, CDR2 SASEGT. This CDR3 is CASSEANAPRGYTF. The DNA for the CDR3 is TGTGCCAGCAGTGAAGCGAATGCACCTCGGGGCTACACCTTC.

The genes are TRBV5-5 and TRBJ1-2; TRBD1 agrees at 7 bases. Trimming cost V 4 bases and J 4 bases; bases outside gene matches: 7. The germline gives CDR1 SGHKS, CDR2 YYEKEE (reference sequence). The length of the CDR3 is 14 residues. The chain's CDR3 is CASSPGTDTYGYTF. CDR3 bases: TGTGCCAGCAGCCCAGGGACAGACACCTATGGCTACACCTTC.

V usage is TRBV7-9 and J usage is TRBJ2-7, with 10 bases matching TRBD1. This CDR3 region has 16 residues. The V gene's germline CDR1 is SEHNR and CDR2 FQNEAQ (reference sequence). The V segment lost 3 bases and the J segment 1 base; nucleotides outside the gene matches: 6. CDR3 sequence reads: CASSFRDRGLSYEQYF. The CDR3 DNA is TGTGCCAGCAGCTTTCGGGACAGGGGATTGTCCTACGAGCAGTACTTC.

The gene calls are TRBV19 and TRBJ2-7; 10 positions match TRBD2. This CDR3 is built from 16 residues. CDR1 LNHDA and CDR2 SQIVND come from the germline V gene (reference sequence). The trim removed 3 bases at V and 2 bases at J, leaving 7 bases unmatched. CDR3 sequence (DNA): TGTGCCAGTAGTATGGCTAGCGGGAGCTGGGCCTACGAGCAGTACTTC. Its translation is CASSMASGSWAYEQYF.

V gene TRBV6-1 combines with J gene TRBJ2-1, with D maybe TRBD2 (6 bases). Trimming shortened V by 3 bases and J by 5 bases, and 14 bases separated the two germline ends. The CDR3 has 15 amino acids. Germline V CDR1 and CDR2: MNHNS, SASEGT. CDR3 sequence reads: CASSDDGRRNNEQFF. The CDR3 DNA reads as TGTGCCAGCAGTGACGACGGGAGACGGAACAATGAGCAGTTCTTC.

This clone has more than one count but fewer than ten. This chain connects TRBV19 to TRBJ2-7; tentative D call: TRBD1 (5 bases). With 3 bases removed from V and 0 bases from J, the gap between germline ends came to 9 bases. The CDR3 is 14 amino acids. Germline CDR1 LNHDA, CDR2 SQIVND (reference sequence). The DNA for the CDR3 is TGTGCCAGTAGTATGCCAGGGCGCTCCTACGAGCAGTACTTC. Translated, it gives CASSMPGRSYEQYF.